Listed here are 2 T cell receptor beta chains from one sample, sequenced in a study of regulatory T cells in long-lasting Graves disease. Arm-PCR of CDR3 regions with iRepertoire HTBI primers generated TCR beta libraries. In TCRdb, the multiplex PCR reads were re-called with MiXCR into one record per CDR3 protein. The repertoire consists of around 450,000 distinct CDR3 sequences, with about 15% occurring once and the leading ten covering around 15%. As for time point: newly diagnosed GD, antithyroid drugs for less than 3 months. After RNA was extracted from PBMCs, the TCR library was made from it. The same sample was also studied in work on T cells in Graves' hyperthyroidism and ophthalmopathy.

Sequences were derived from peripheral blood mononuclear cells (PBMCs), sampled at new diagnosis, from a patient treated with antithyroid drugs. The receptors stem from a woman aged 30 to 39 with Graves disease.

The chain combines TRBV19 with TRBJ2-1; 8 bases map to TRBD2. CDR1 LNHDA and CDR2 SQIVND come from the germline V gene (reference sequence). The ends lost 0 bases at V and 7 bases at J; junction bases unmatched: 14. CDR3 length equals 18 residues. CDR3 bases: TGTGCCAGTAGTATAGATCCTACTAGCGGCGCGAGTAGGAATGAGCAGTTCTTC. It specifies CASSIDPTSGASRNEQFF.

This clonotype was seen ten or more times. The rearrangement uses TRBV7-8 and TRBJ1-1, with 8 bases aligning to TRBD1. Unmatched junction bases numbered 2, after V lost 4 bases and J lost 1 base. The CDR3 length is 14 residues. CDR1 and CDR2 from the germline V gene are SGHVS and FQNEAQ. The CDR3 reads CASSSDRANTEAFF. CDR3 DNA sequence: TGTGCCAGCAGCTCGGACAGGGCGAACACTGAAGCTTTCTTT.